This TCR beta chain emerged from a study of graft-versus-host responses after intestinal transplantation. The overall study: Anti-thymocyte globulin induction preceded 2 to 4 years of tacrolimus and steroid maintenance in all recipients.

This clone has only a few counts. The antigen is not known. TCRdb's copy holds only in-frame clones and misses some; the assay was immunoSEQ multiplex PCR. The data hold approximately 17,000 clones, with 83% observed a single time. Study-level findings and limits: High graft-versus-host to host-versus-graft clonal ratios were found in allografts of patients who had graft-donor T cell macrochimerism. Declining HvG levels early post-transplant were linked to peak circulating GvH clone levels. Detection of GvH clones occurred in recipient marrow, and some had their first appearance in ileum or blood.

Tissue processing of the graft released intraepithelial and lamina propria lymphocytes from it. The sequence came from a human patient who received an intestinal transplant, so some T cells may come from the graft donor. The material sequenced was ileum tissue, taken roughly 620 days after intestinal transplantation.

CDR3 sequence (DNA): TGTGCCAGCAGCTCGTGGCTCAGGGAGGAGACCCAGTACTTC. Translated: CASSSWLREETQYF. The genes are TRBV5-4 and TRBJ2-5; the D call may be TRBD1 or TRBD2 (5 bases each). Germline V CDR1 and CDR2: SGHNT, YYREEE (reference sequence). Trimming pared 3 bases from V and 5 bases from J, leaving 14 bases between. This CDR3 is 14 amino acids long.